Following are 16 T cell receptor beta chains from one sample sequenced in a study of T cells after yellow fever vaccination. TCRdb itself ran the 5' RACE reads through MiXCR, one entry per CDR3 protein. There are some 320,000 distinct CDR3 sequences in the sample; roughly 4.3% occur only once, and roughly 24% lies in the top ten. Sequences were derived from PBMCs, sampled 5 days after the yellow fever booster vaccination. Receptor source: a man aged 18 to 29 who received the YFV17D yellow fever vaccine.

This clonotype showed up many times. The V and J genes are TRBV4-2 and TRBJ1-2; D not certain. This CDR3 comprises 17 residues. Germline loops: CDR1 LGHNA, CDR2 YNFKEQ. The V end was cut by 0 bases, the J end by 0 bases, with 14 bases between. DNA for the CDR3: TGTGCCAGCAGCCAAGAGAGCGTCCGTTCAACTAACTATGGCTACACCTTC. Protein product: CASSQESVRSTNYGYTF.

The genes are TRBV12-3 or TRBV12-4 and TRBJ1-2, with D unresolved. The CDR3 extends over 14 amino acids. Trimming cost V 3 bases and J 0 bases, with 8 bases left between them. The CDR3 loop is CASSFGLANYGYTF. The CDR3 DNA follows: TGTGCCAGCAGTTTTGGGTTAGCTAACTATGGCTACACCTTC.

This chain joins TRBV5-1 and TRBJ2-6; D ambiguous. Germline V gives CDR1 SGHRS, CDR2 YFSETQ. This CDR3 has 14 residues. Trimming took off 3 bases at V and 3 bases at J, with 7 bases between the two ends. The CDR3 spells CASSSTVGANVLTF. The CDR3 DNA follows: TGCGCCAGCAGCTCGACCGTTGGGGCCAACGTCCTGACTTTC.

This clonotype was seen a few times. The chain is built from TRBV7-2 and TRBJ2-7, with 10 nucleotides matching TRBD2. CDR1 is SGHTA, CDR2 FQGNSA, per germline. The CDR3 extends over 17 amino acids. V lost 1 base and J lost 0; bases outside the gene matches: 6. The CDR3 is CASSLGLAGASSYEQYF. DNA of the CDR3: TGTGCCAGCAGCTTAGGGCTAGCGGGGGCGAGCTCCTACGAGCAGTACTTC.

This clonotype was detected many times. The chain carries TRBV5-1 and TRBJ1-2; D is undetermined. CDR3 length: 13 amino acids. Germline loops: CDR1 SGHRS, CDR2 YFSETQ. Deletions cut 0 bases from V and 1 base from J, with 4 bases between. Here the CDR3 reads CASSLESNYGYTF. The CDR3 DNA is TGCGCCAGCAGCTTGGAAAGTAACTATGGCTACACCTTC.

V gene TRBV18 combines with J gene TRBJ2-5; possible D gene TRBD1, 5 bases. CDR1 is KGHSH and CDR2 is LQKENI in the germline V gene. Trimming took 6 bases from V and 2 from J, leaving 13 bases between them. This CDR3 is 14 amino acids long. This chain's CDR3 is CASSPLDRQETQYF. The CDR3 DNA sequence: TGTGCCAGCTCTCCGCTCGACAGACAAGAGACCCAGTACTTC. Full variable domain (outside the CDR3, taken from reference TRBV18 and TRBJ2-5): NAGVMQNPRHLVRRRGQEARLRCSPMKGHSHVYWYRQLPEEGLKFMVYLQKENIIDESGMPKERFSAEFPKEGPSILRIQQVVRGDSAAYFCASSPLDRQETQYFGPGTRLLVL.

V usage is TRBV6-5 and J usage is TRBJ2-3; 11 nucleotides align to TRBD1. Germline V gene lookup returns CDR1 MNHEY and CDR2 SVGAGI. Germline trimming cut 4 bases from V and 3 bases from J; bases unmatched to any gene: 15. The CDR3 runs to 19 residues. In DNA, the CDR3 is TGTGCCAGCAGTTTAACGATAGTGGGGACAGGGGGGAGGACAGATACGCAGTATTTT. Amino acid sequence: CASSLTIVGTGGRTDTQYF.

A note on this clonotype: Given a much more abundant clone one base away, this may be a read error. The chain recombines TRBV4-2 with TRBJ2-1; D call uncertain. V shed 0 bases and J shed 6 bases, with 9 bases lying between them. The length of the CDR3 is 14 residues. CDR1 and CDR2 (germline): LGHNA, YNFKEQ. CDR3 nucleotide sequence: TGTGCCAGCAGCCAAGATAGGGTTTTCAATGAGCAGTTCTTC. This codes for CASSQDRVFNEQFF.

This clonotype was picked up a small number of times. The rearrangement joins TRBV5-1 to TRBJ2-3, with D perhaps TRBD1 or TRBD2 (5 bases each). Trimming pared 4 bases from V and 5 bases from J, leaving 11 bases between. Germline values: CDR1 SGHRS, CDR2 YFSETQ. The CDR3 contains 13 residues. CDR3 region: CASSDSRGDTQYF. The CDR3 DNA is TGCGCCAGCAGCGACAGCCGGGGAGATACGCAGTATTTT.

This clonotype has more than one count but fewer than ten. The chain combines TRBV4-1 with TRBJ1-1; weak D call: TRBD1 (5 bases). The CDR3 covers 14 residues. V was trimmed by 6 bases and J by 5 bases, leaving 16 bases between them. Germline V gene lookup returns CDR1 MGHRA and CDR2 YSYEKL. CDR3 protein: CASRGFLKGTEAFF. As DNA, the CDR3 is TGCGCCAGCAGGGGGTTTCTGAAGGGGACTGAAGCTTTCTTT.

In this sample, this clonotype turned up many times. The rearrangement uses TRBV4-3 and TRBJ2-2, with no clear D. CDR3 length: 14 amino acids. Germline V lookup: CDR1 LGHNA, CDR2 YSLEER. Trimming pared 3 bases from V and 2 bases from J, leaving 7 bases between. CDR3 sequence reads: CASSHGRNTGELFF. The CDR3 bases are TGCGCCAGCAGCCACGGAAGAAACACCGGGGAGCTGTTTTTT.

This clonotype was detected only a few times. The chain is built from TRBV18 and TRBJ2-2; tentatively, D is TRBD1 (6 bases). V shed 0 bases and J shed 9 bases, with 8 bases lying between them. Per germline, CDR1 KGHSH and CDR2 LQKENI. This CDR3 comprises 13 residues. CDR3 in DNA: TGTGCCAGCTCACCACCGGACAGCCGGGAGCTGTTTTTT. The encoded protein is CASSPPDSRELFF.

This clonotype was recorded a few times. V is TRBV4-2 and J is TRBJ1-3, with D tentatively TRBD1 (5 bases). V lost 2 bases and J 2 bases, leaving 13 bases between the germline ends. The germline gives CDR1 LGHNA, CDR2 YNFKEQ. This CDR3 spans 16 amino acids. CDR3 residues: CASSQKGPGAGNTIYF. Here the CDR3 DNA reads TGTGCCAGCAGCCAAAAGGGACCGGGAGCTGGAAACACCATATATTTT.

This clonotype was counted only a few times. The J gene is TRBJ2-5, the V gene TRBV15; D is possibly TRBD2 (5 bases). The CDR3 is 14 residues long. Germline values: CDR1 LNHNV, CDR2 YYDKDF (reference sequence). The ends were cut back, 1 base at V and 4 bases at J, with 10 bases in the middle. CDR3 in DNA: TGTGCCACCAGCAGAGTTCCTGGGAGAGAGACCCAGTACTTC. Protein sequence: CATSRVPGRETQYF.

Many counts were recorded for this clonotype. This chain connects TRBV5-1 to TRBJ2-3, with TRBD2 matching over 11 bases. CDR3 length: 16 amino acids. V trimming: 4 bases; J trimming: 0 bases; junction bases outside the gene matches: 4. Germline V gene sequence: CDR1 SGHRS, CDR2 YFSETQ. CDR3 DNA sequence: TGCGCCAGCAGCATGACTAGCGGGGTGAGCACAGATACGCAGTATTTT. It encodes CASSMTSGVSTDTQYF.

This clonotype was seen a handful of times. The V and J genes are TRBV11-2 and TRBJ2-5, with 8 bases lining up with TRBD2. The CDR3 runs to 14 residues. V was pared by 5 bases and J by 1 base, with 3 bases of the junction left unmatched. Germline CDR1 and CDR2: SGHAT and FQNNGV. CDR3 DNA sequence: TGTGCCAGCAGCATCGGGGGGGCCCAAGAGACCCAGTACTTC. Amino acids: CASSIGGAQETQYF. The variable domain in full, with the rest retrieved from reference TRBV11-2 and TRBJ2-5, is EAGVAQSPRYKIIEKRQSVAFWCNPISGHATLYWYQQILGQGPKLLIQFQNNGVVDDSQLPKDRFSAERLKGVDSTLKIQPAKLEDSAVYLCASSIGGAQETQYFGPGTRLLVL.